The clone carrying this TCR beta chain was observed a few times. Its antigen is not identified. The CDR3 has 18 residues. Germline values: CDR1 MNHEY, CDR2 SMNVEV (reference sequence). The V end was cut by 4 bases, the J end by 0 bases, with 21 bases between. TCRdb passed the reads through MiXCR, listing each CDR3 protein once. The table records approximately 110,000 distinct CDR3 sequences, over 40% of them present only once. These data belong to a study of T cell repertoires in cytomegalovirus infection. At the level of the study: Epitope selection comprised recently identified HLA-C-restricted CMV epitopes and well-studied HLA-B-restricted CMV epitopes.

V and J are TRBV27 and TRBJ1-1; possible D gene TRBD1, 5 bases. Specimen: CD8+ T cells from cultured PBMCs, collected from culture after CMV antigen stimulation. The origin of this receptor is a human donor in good health (CMV status not recorded). Some clones in this sample may be carry-over from other donors' samples. CDR3 residues: CASSSFTGFVLMNTEAFF. CDR3 nucleotides: TGTGCCAGCAGTTCGTTTACAGGATTCGTGCTTATGAACACTGAAGCTTTCTTT.